One sample yielded the 24 T cell receptor beta chains listed below, sequenced in a study of cytomegalovirus exposure and HLA in healthy donors. PCR amplification relied on 60 Vbeta primers (plus 13 Jbeta primers). Assay: immunoSEQ multiplex PCR; the TCRdb copy retains only in-frame clones and omits some. The table shows under 150,000 clones, with 67% occurring only once. The sequencing input was PBMCs. These receptors were obtained from a man between 18 and 35 years old in good health and CMV-seropositive.

This clone was seen only a few times. The J gene is TRBJ1-6, the V gene TRBV19; 7 bases align to TRBD1. Germline V gives CDR1 LNHDA, CDR2 SQIVND (reference sequence). Unmatched junction bases numbered 6, after V lost 4 bases and J lost 9 bases. There are 14 residues in the CDR3. For the CDR3, the DNA is TGTGCCAGTAGTACCCGACAGGGAGGTTCACCCCTCCACTTT. Protein sequence: CASSTRQGGSPLHF.

Points on this clone: The junction does not match germline at one end; this may be a read error. V is TRBV5-4 and J is TRBJ1-1, with 8 nucleotides matching TRBD1. Germline V CDR1 and CDR2: SGHNT, YYREEE (reference sequence). The CDR3 has 15 residues. The CDR3 loop is CASGFQGARNTEAFF. For the CDR3, the DNA is TGTGCCAGCGGCTTCCAGGGGGCGCGGAACACTGAAGCTTTCTTT.

This clone was counted a few times. This rearrangement joins TRBV9 to TRBJ2-1; D remains ambiguous. V was clipped by 3 bases and J by 7 bases, with 17 bases between them. Germline CDR1 reads SGDLS; CDR2 reads YYNGEE. This CDR3 has 15 amino acids. This CDR3 is CASSGLTIAINEQFF. The CDR3 bases are TGTGCCAGCAGCGGTCTAACCATCGCTATTAATGAGCAGTTCTTC.

The rearrangement joins TRBV19 to TRBJ1-5; D is ambiguous. V lost 0 bases and J lost 6, with 15 bases in between. CDR3 length equals 16 residues. CDR1 LNHDA and CDR2 SQIVND come from the germline V gene (reference sequence). CDR3 sequence reads: CASSIDRSSGGQPQHF. Here the CDR3 DNA reads TGTGCCAGTAGTATAGATCGGAGTAGTGGCGGTCAGCCCCAGCATTTT.

The rearrangement uses TRBV28 and TRBJ2-7; D may be TRBD1 (5 bases). Germline V gene lookup returns CDR1 MDHEN and CDR2 SYDVKM. CDR3 size: 15 residues. Trimming removed 5 bases from V and 3 bases from J, with 17 bases in between. The DNA of the CDR3 is TGTGCCAGCAGTGTGGACCAAGGGGCCGTCTACGAGCAGTACGTC. The encoded protein is CASSVDQGAVYEQYV.

The chain couples TRBV2 to TRBJ2-1; D call uncertain. Trimming removed 4 bases at V and 1 base at J, with 20 bases between. Looked up from germline, CDR1 is SNHLY and CDR2 is FYNNEI. The CDR3 is 18 residues long. CDR3 nucleotide sequence: TGTGCCAGCAGTGTGGTCGGAGAGAGTTTAAGGTCCTACAATGAGCAGTTCTTC. Residues: CASSVVGESLRSYNEQFF.

V and J are TRBV28 and TRBJ2-5, with a tentative D call TRBD2 (5 bases). The ends were cut back, 3 bases at V and 1 base at J, with 12 bases in the middle. In germline, CDR1 is MDHEN, CDR2 SYDVKM. There are 15 residues in the CDR3. In DNA, the CDR3 is TGTGCCAGCAGTTTTGGAGGCCGCAGCCAAGAGACCCAGTACTTC. Protein product: CASSFGGRSQETQYF.

CDR3 bases: TGTGCCAGCTCACCACAGGAGGGCGCCGACTATGGCTACACCTTC. Its translation is CASSPQEGADYGYTF. The chain uses TRBV18 and TRBJ1-2; D is unresolved. Trimming left V 1 base short and J 3 bases short, with 12 bases between. CDR3 length: 15 residues. Germline V gene data show CDR1 as KGHSH and CDR2 as LQKENI.

CDR3 DNA sequence: TGTGCCAGTTTGGACAGGGGGCCTGGAAACACCATATATTTT. It specifies CASLDRGPGNTIYF. The gene calls are TRBV19 and TRBJ1-3, with 11 bases that match TRBD1. This CDR3 is 14 amino acids long. CDR1 is LNHDA and CDR2 is SQIVND in the germline V gene (reference sequence). The ends lost 8 bases at V and 2 bases at J; junction bases unmatched: 2.

The rearrangement links TRBV13 to TRBJ2-2; tentatively, D is TRBD2 (5 bases). With 4 bases removed from V and 1 base from J, the gap between germline ends came to 19 bases. Germline CDR1 reads PRHDT; CDR2 reads FYEKMQ (reference sequence). The CDR3 is made up of 18 amino acids. The CDR3 spells CASSSFGMRARNTGELFF. The CDR3 DNA follows: TGTGCCAGCAGCTCGTTCGGTATGAGGGCGAGGAACACCGGGGAGCTGTTTTTT.

This chain connects TRBV4-1 to TRBJ2-7; D might be TRBD1 (7 bases). The V end was cut by 4 bases, the J end by 5 bases, with 21 bases between. Germline V gene data show CDR1 as MGHRA and CDR2 as YSYEKL. The CDR3 length is 16 residues. Here the CDR3 reads CASSPRDREVQDEQYF. The CDR3 DNA reads TGCGCCAGCAGCCCCCGAGACAGGGAGGTTCAAGACGAGCAGTACTTC.

This sequence joins TRBV5-1 and TRBJ2-5; 8 nucleotides agree with TRBD2. V shed 2 bases, J shed 5 bases, and the junction held 5 bases outside the gene matches. Looked up from germline, CDR1 is SGHRS and CDR2 is YFSETQ. The CDR3 is 14 amino acids. The CDR3 reads CASSFRGGGETQYF. DNA of the CDR3: TGCGCCAGCAGCTTTCGGGGGGGCGGGGAGACCCAGTACTTC.

This clone was detected a few times. The genes are TRBV5-1 and TRBJ1-5, with 10 nucleotides matching TRBD1. Germline V gives CDR1 SGHRS, CDR2 YFSETQ. The V and J ends lost 3 bases and 6 bases, in that order; junction bases with no gene match: 15. The CDR3 is 18 amino acids. In nucleotides, the CDR3 is TGCGCCAGCAGCTACCTTCCATCCGACAGGGGGCTTGGTCAGCCCCAGCATTTT. Translating gives CASSYLPSDRGLGQPQHF.

This clone has more than one count but fewer than ten. V is TRBV5-4 and J is TRBJ1-1; 10 nucleotides match TRBD1. Germline trimming cut 3 bases from V and 5 bases from J; bases unmatched to any gene: 13. Germline loops: CDR1 SGHNT, CDR2 YYREEE (reference sequence). CDR3 size: 17 residues. The CDR3 DNA follows: TGTGCCAGCAGCTCACCCGGACGACAGGGGGCACGGACTGAAGCTTTCTTT. Residues: CASSSPGRQGARTEAFF.

The rearrangement links TRBV27 to TRBJ1-6; tentative D call: TRBD1 (6 bases). The V gene's germline CDR1 is MNHEY and CDR2 SMNVEV (reference sequence). CDR3 size: 14 residues. Trimming stripped 3 bases from V and 11 bases from J, with 14 bases between. Here the CDR3 reads CASSFSPRQAPLHF. CDR3 DNA: TGTGCCAGCAGTTTCTCCCCGCGACAGGCACCCCTCCACTTT.

The rearrangement joins TRBV10-3 to TRBJ2-1; 11 positions agree with TRBD1. The CDR3 runs to 14 residues. Germline loops: CDR1 ENHRY, CDR2 SYGVKD. Losses at the gene ends were 11 bases for V and 6 bases for J; bases not matched to a gene: 9. The CDR3 nucleotides read TGTGCCGCCCGGGGGGACAGGGGGGGCAATGAGCAGTTCTTC. Protein sequence: CAARGDRGGNEQFF.

This sequence joins TRBV6-1 and TRBJ2-7; a possible D gene is TRBD2 (5 bases). V was clipped by 4 bases and J by 2 bases, with 9 bases between them. The CDR3 spans 13 residues. Germline V gene data show CDR1 as MNHNS and CDR2 as SASEGT. Here the CDR3 reads CASSVHGAYEQYF. DNA for the CDR3: TGTGCCAGCAGTGTTCACGGGGCCTACGAGCAGTACTTC.

This rearrangement joins TRBV13 to TRBJ1-6; a possible D gene is TRBD1 (6 bases). V was trimmed by 8 bases and J by 5 bases, leaving 16 bases between them. The CDR3 is 15 residues long. Germline CDR1 is PRHDT and CDR2 is FYEKMQ (reference sequence). CDR3 DNA sequence: TGTGCCAGCCGCCTGCGGGGGGCAAATAATTCACCCCTCCACTTT. It encodes CASRLRGANNSPLHF. Filled out from reference TRBV13 and TRBJ1-6, the complete variable domain reads AAGVIQSPRHLIKEKRETATLKCYPIPRHDTVYWYQQGPGQDPQFLISFYEKMQSDKGSIPDRFSAQQFSDYHSELNMSSLELGDSALYFCASRLRGANNSPLHFGNGTRLTVT.

V and J are TRBV11-2 and TRBJ1-5, with a tentative D call TRBD1 (6 bases). Per germline, CDR1 SGHAT and CDR2 FQNNGV. The germline V and J ends were trimmed by 5 bases and 13 bases, with 18 bases remaining between them. The CDR3 is 13 residues long. CDR3 loop: CASSQAPTQGQHF. CDR3 nucleotide sequence: TGTGCCAGCAGCCAAGCCCCAACGCAGGGGCAGCATTTT. Full variable domain (missing parts from reference TRBV11-2 and TRBJ1-5): EAGVAQSPRYKIIEKRQSVAFWCNPISGHATLYWYQQILGQGPKLLIQFQNNGVVDDSQLPKDRFSAERLKGVDSTLKIQPAKLEDSAVYLCASSQAPTQGQHFGDGTRLSIL.

The chain employs TRBV6-5 and TRBJ1-6; 10 bases fit TRBD1. The CDR3 covers 14 residues. V lost 5 bases to trimming and J lost 10 bases; unmatched junction nucleotides: 5. Per the germline V gene, CDR1 is MNHEY and CDR2 is SVGAGI. The CDR3 here is CASSETGGWSPLHF. DNA of the CDR3: TGTGCCAGCAGTGAGACAGGGGGCTGGTCACCCCTCCACTTT.

The chain has TRBV9 and TRBJ1-2; 7 bases agree with TRBD1. Germline V gene sequence: CDR1 SGDLS, CDR2 YYNGEE. The CDR3 consists of 15 residues. The V and J ends lost 0 bases and 5 bases, in that order; junction bases with no gene match: 7. This chain's CDR3 is CASSVEGQPPYGYTF. The DNA for the CDR3 is TGTGCCAGCAGCGTAGAGGGACAGCCACCGTATGGCTACACCTTC. The entire variable domain, with the rest obtained from reference TRBV9 and TRBJ1-2, is as follows: DSGVTQTPKHLITATGQRVTLRCSPRSGDLSVYWYQQSLDQGLQFLIQYYNGEERAKGNILERFSAQQFPDLHSELNLSSLELGDSALYFCASSVEGQPPYGYTFGSGTRLTVV.

J is TRBJ1-1 and V is TRBV28; perhaps TRBD1 as D (6 bases). The CDR3 is 13 amino acids. Germline values: CDR1 MDHEN, CDR2 SYDVKM. V was pared by 9 bases and J by 0 bases, with 11 bases between. CDR3 sequence reads: CASSGVLNTEAFF. CDR3 DNA sequence: TGTGCCAGTTCAGGGGTTCTGAACACTGAAGCTTTCTTT.

V is TRBV7-9 and J is TRBJ1-6; TRBD1 matches 7 bases. V lost 5 bases, J lost 6 bases, and 7 bases stayed unmatched. The CDR3 is made up of 15 amino acids. CDR1 is SEHNR and CDR2 is FQNEAQ in the germline V gene (reference sequence). The CDR3 nucleotides are TGTGCCAGCAGCAGGCGGGACAGCTTTAATTCACCCCTCCACTTT. The encoded protein is CASSRRDSFNSPLHF.

This clone has a handful of counts. The V and J genes are TRBV7-9 and TRBJ2-5, with TRBD1 as a possible D gene (5 bases). The CDR3 is 17 amino acids. V shed 1 base and J shed 2 bases, with 17 bases lying between them. The germline CDR1 and CDR2 sequences are SEHNR and FQNEAQ (reference sequence). The DNA for the CDR3 is TGTGCCAGCAGCTTAGGTGTCAGGGAACCCCTACAAGAGACCCAGTACTTC. It translates to CASSLGVREPLQETQYF. The entire variable domain, with the rest obtained from reference TRBV7-9 and TRBJ2-5, is as follows: DTGVSQNPRHKITKRGQNVTFRCDPISEHNRLYWYRQTLGQGPEFLTYFQNEAQLEKSRLLSDRFSAERPKGSFSTLEIQRTEQGDSAMYLCASSLGVREPLQETQYFGPGTRLLVL.